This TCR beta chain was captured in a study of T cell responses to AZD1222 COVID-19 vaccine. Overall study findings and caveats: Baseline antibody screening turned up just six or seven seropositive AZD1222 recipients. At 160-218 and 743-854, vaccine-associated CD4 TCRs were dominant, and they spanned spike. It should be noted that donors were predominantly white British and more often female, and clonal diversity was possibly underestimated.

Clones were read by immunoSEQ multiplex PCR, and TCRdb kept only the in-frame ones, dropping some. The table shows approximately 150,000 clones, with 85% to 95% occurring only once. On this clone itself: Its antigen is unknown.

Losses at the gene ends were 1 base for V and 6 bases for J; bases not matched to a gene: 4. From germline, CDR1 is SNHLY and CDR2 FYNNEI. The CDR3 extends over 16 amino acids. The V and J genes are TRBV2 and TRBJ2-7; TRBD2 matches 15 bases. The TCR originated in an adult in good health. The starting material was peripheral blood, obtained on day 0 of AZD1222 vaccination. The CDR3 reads CASSEGTSGRAGEQYF. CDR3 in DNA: TGTGCCAGCAGTGAAGGGACTAGCGGGAGGGCAGGCGAGCAGTACTTC.